One sample yielded the 27 T cell receptor beta chains listed below, sequenced in a study of blood T cell repertoires in COVID-19. Only in-frame clones appear in the TCRdb table, and some are missing; sequencing was by immunoSEQ multiplex PCR. The sample has 200,000 to 250,000 clones, approximately 80% seen once. The sequencing sample was made of peripheral blood. The origin of the receptors is a woman in her sixties or seventies with active or convalescent COVID-19.

This clone appeared a single time. The rearrangement uses TRBV6-5 and TRBJ1-1; D might be TRBD1 (5 bases). The V gene's germline CDR1 is MNHEY and CDR2 SVGAGI. This CDR3 is 15 amino acids long. Trimming took off 6 bases at V and 0 bases at J, with 14 bases between the two ends. The CDR3 spells CASSRDPPMNTEAFF. CDR3 in DNA: TGTGCCAGCAGCAGGGATCCTCCGATGAACACTGAAGCTTTCTTT.

The chain is built from TRBV15 and TRBJ2-7; D is uncertain. Trimming left V 0 bases short and J 2 bases short, with 5 bases between. This CDR3 spans 13 amino acids. CDR1 is LNHNV, CDR2 YYDKDF, per germline (reference sequence). CDR3 DNA sequence: TGTGCCACCAGCAGAGATCCTGCCTACGAGCAGTACTTC. It encodes CATSRDPAYEQYF. The full variable domain, rest sourced from reference TRBV15 and TRBJ2-7, is DAMVIQNPRYQVTQFGKPVTLSCSQTLNHNVMYWYQQKSSQAPKLLFHYYDKDFNNEADTPDNFQSRRPNTSFCFLDIRSPGLGDTAMYLCATSRDPAYEQYFGPGTRLTVT.

J is TRBJ2-1 and V is TRBV28; TRBD1 matches 10 bases. The junction had 4 bases not matched to a gene; V was cut back by 3 bases and J by 14 bases. The CDR3 totals 12 residues. Germline V gene sequence: CDR1 MDHEN, CDR2 SYDVKM. CDR3 protein: CASSFSGQGKFF. CDR3 coding DNA: TGTGCCAGCAGTTTCTCGGGACAGGGGAAGTTCTTC.

The chain carries TRBV7-9 and TRBJ1-1, with D hard to call. The CDR3 runs to 13 residues. Per the germline V gene, CDR1 is SEHNR and CDR2 is FQNEAQ (reference sequence). V lost 6 bases and J lost 1, with 9 bases in between. This CDR3 is CASRLQENTEAFF. Written as DNA, the CDR3 is TGTGCCAGCAGACTCCAAGAGAACACTGAAGCTTTCTTT. The whole variable domain, filled in from reference TRBV7-9 and TRBJ1-1, reads DTGVSQNPRHKITKRGQNVTFRCDPISEHNRLYWYRQTLGQGPEFLTYFQNEAQLEKSRLLSDRFSAERPKGSFSTLEIQRTEQGDSAMYLCASRLQENTEAFFGQGTRLTVV.

The chain has TRBV21-1 and TRBJ2-7; the D call of TRBD2 is as the table states it, not checked on the DNA. TRBV21-1 constitutes a pseudogene. The CDR3 consists of 11 residues. CDR3 DNA: TGTGCCAGCAGCAAACGACTCCCCCAGTACTTC. Residues: CASSKRLPQYF.

This clone came up once. The rearrangement uses TRBV6-5 and TRBJ1-2, with 7 bases matching TRBD1. CDR1 is MNHEY, CDR2 SVGAGI, per germline. This CDR3 is built from 14 residues. V shed 6 bases, J shed 4 bases, and the junction held 8 bases outside the gene matches. CDR3 amino acids: CASRLDRDRYGYTF. CDR3 nucleotides: TGTGCCAGCAGACTCGACAGGGACCGCTATGGCTACACCTTC.

The rearrangement joins TRBV19 to TRBJ1-2, with 8 positions matching TRBD1. V trimming: 1 base; J trimming: 5 bases; junction bases outside the gene matches: 6. Germline CDR1 reads LNHDA; CDR2 reads SQIVND (reference sequence). This CDR3 has 15 residues. CDR3 in amino acids: CASSIATGEGYGYTF. In DNA form, the CDR3 reads TGTGCCAGTAGTATAGCGACAGGGGAAGGGTATGGCTACACCTTC.

The V gene is TRBV10-2, the J gene TRBJ2-2, with D tentatively TRBD1 (6 bases). Trimming pared 8 bases from V and 2 bases from J, leaving 12 bases between. CDR3 length: 14 residues. CDR1 and CDR2 (germline): WSHSY, SAAADI. The CDR3, as DNA: TGCGCCAGCCAACAGGGTATTAACACCGGGGAGCTGTTTTTT. Translation gives CASQQGINTGELFF.

This clone was counted between two and nine times. In the same sample, other DNA sequences code for this CDR3. The chain links TRBV11-1 to TRBJ2-1, with TRBD2 matching over 11 bases. Germline-derived CDR1 and CDR2 are SGHAT and FQDESV (reference sequence). The CDR3 spans 15 residues. Unmatched junction bases numbered 2, after V lost 3 bases and J lost 4 bases. The CDR3 reads CASSLGTSGYNEQFF. The CDR3 DNA reads TGTGCCAGCAGCTTGGGGACTAGCGGATACAATGAGCAGTTCTTC.

The rearrangement joins TRBV7-8 to TRBJ1-1; TRBD1 is a possible D gene (6 bases). This CDR3 is built from 16 residues. Looked up from germline, CDR1 is SGHVS and CDR2 is FQNEAQ. V gave up 1 base and J gave up 0 bases, with 12 bases separating them. The CDR3 loop reads CASSLGGGPLNTEAFF. CDR3 sequence (DNA): TGTGCCAGCAGCTTAGGGGGGGGGCCGCTGAACACTGAAGCTTTCTTT.

This chain uses TRBV11-2 with TRBJ1-3; 9 bases align to TRBD1. Trimming cost V 5 bases and J 1 base; bases outside gene matches: 9. This CDR3 comprises 17 residues. Germline CDR1 is SGHAT and CDR2 is FQNNGV. In DNA form, the CDR3 reads TGTGCCAGCAGCCACGACGGACAGGGGACTTCTGGAAACACCATATATTTT. Its protein product is CASSHDGQGTSGNTIYF.

This clone has just a few counts. The rearrangement joins TRBV29-1 to TRBJ1-1; D might be TRBD1 (5 bases). This CDR3 spans 13 amino acids. Germline values: CDR1 SQVTM, CDR2 ANQGSEA. Trimming shortened V by 3 bases and J by 4 bases, and 12 bases separated the two germline ends. The CDR3 DNA sequence: TGCAGCGTTGACGGGGGGGTCGGCACTGAAGCTTTCTTT. Its protein product is CSVDGGVGTEAFF.

V and J are TRBV7-9 and TRBJ2-7, with 7 bases matching TRBD1. The J segment lost 7 bases and the V segment lost 1 base, leaving 10 bases of the junction unmatched. Germline V gene lookup returns CDR1 SEHNR and CDR2 FQNEAQ (reference sequence). The CDR3 sequence is 15 residues long. CDR3 amino acids: CASSLVTGESREQYF. DNA of the CDR3: TGTGCCAGCAGCTTAGTAACAGGGGAGTCACGGGAGCAGTACTTC.

The chain uses TRBV18 and TRBJ2-3; D is perhaps TRBD1 (5 bases). V was pared by 1 base and J by 0 bases, with 8 bases between. The length of the CDR3 is 15 residues. Germline lookup yields CDR1 KGHSH and CDR2 LQKENI. CDR3 nucleotide sequence: TGTGCCAGCTCACCACAGGGGCCTAGCACAGATACGCAGTATTTT. Its protein product is CASSPQGPSTDTQYF.

The chain carries TRBV24-1 and TRBJ2-3; TRBD1 aligns across 7 bases. The CDR3 loop spans 18 amino acids. V lost 2 bases and J lost 0; bases outside the gene matches: 10. From germline, CDR1 is KGHDR and CDR2 SFDVKD. The DNA of the CDR3 is TGTGCCACCAGTGATTCGGACAGGACCCTCTCTAGCACAGATACGCAGTATTTT. Encoded protein: CATSDSDRTLSSTDTQYF.

The chain is built from TRBV9 and TRBJ1-5, with D uncertain. Trimming removed 0 bases from V and 4 bases from J, with 17 bases in between. This CDR3 region has 17 residues. The germline V gene encodes CDR1 SGDLS and CDR2 YYNGEE. The CDR3 DNA reads as TGTGCCAGCAGCGTAGTCCACCCTTATCGGGGTAATCAGCCCCAGCATTTT. This gives the protein CASSVVHPYRGNQPQHF.

The chain combines TRBV5-6 with TRBJ1-2, with 7 bases lining up with TRBD1. Germline trimming cut 4 bases from V and 0 bases from J; bases unmatched to any gene: 15. Germline V gene lookup returns CDR1 SGHDT and CDR2 YYEEEE. There are 18 residues in the CDR3. For the CDR3, the DNA is TGTGCCAGCAGCCCGAGAGGGGGCAGCCTCCGAGCTAACTATGGCTACACCTTC. Translated, it gives CASSPRGGSLRANYGYTF. The full variable domain, rest sourced from reference TRBV5-6 and TRBJ1-2, is DAGVTQSPTHLIKTRGQQVTLRCSPKSGHDTVSWYQQALGQGPQFIFQYYEEEERQRGNFPDRFSGHQFPNYSSELNVNALLLGDSALYLCASSPRGGSLRANYGYTFGSGTRLTVV.

This rearrangement joins TRBV18 to TRBJ2-1; the D is unclear. This CDR3 has 14 residues. Per germline, CDR1 KGHSH and CDR2 LQKENI. Trimming pared 0 bases from V and 5 bases from J, leaving 8 bases between. The chain's CDR3 is CASSPPSPDNEQFF. The DNA for the CDR3 is TGTGCCAGCTCACCACCCTCCCCCGACAATGAGCAGTTCTTC.

V is TRBV7-2 and J is TRBJ2-1; 11 nucleotides match TRBD2. After removal of 3 bases from V and 7 bases from J, the junction contained 5 bases not matched to a gene. This CDR3 comprises 15 residues. Germline-derived CDR1 and CDR2 are SGHTA and FQGNSA. The CDR3 region is CASSFVAGGRNEQFF. The CDR3 bases are TGTGCCAGCAGCTTCGTAGCGGGGGGGCGAAATGAGCAGTTCTTC.

V gene TRBV6-6 combines with J gene TRBJ2-7, with D possibly matching TRBD2 (5 bases). The CDR3 runs to 13 residues. The germline gives CDR1 MNHNY, CDR2 SVGAGI (reference sequence). The V and J ends lost 0 bases and 7 bases respectively, with 10 bases between them. The CDR3 nucleotides are TGTGCCAGCAGTTACTCCCACGTAGCGGAGCAGTACTTC. It is translated as CASSYSHVAEQYF.

This chain uses TRBV6-4 with TRBJ2-3, with 8 bases identical to TRBD2. The CDR3 covers 16 residues. In germline, CDR1 is MRHNA, CDR2 SNTAGT. V was pared by 7 bases and J by 1 base, with 10 bases of the junction left unmatched. CDR3 protein: CASTQGLREGTDTQYF. The CDR3 nucleotides are TGTGCCAGCACCCAAGGGTTGCGGGAGGGCACAGATACGCAGTATTTT.

The genes are TRBV29-1 and TRBJ1-4; 10 bases are a match to TRBD1. The V and J ends lost 5 bases and 5 bases, in that order; junction bases with no gene match: 5. CDR1 SQVTM and CDR2 ANQGSEA come from the germline V gene. The CDR3 runs to 14 residues. CDR3 DNA: TGCAGCGTTCACCGGACAGGGGGAAATGAAAAACTGTTTTTT. It encodes CSVHRTGGNEKLFF. The variable domain in full, with the rest retrieved from reference TRBV29-1 and TRBJ1-4, is SAVISQKPSRDICQRGTSLTIQCQVDSQVTMMFWYRQQPGQSLTLIATANQGSEATYESGFVIDKFPISRPNLTFSTLTVSNMSPEDSSIYLCSVHRTGGNEKLFFGSGTQLSVL.

This clone has at least ten counts. This chain links TRBV12-3 or TRBV12-4 with TRBJ2-2; a weak D match, TRBD1 (5 bases). The CDR3 loop spans 13 amino acids. Trimming left V 6 bases short and J 5 bases short, with 10 bases between. This CDR3 is CASRKQETGELFF. CDR3 bases: TGTGCCAGCAGGAAACAGGAGACCGGGGAGCTGTTTTTT.

The chain carries TRBV11-2 and TRBJ1-3; no definite D call. Trimming cost V 7 bases and J 0 bases, with 7 bases left between them. The CDR3 covers 13 residues. Germline V gene data show CDR1 as SGHAT and CDR2 as FQNNGV. The DNA of the CDR3 is TGTGCCAGCAAACTCATCTCTGGAAACACCATATATTTT. Translated: CASKLISGNTIYF. Full variable domain (missing parts from reference TRBV11-2 and TRBJ1-3): EAGVAQSPRYKIIEKRQSVAFWCNPISGHATLYWYQQILGQGPKLLIQFQNNGVVDDSQLPKDRFSAERLKGVDSTLKIQPAKLEDSAVYLCASKLISGNTIYFGEGSWLTVV.

The chain couples TRBV28 to TRBJ2-1; D is perhaps TRBD2 (6 bases). Germline loops: CDR1 MDHEN, CDR2 SYDVKM. The V end lost 2 bases, the J end lost 5 bases, and 7 bases lay between the germline ends. This CDR3 is 13 amino acids long. The CDR3 protein is CASSLRLDNEQFF. The CDR3 nucleotides are TGTGCCAGCAGTTTAAGACTAGACAATGAGCAGTTCTTC.

The chain employs TRBV2 and TRBJ2-3; TRBD1 agrees at 8 bases. The CDR3 runs 14 residues. Looked up from germline, CDR1 is SNHLY and CDR2 is FYNNEI. Trimming took 7 bases from V and 1 from J; bases not matched to a gene: 4. CDR3 residues: CASTADRGTDTQYF. CDR3 nucleotide sequence: TGTGCCAGCACCGCGGACAGGGGCACAGATACGCAGTATTTT.

V gene TRBV7-8 combines with J gene TRBJ1-5; weak D call: TRBD1 (6 bases). This CDR3 region has 16 residues. Trimming removed 4 bases at V and 2 bases at J, with 15 bases between. Germline V gene data show CDR1 as SGHVS and CDR2 as FQNEAQ. This CDR3 reads CASSYRRGLGNQPQHF. In nucleotides, the CDR3 is TGTGCCAGCAGCTATAGGCGGGGGCTAGGCAATCAGCCCCAGCATTTT.